The present TCR beta chain was sequenced within a study of control samples from healthy donors and cancer patients. This CDR3 is built from 14 residues. Germline lookup yields CDR1 SGHDT and CDR2 YYEEEE. The trim removed 4 bases at V and 9 bases at J, leaving 5 bases unmatched. Some clones are missing from TCRdb's copy, which holds only in-frame ones; the method was immunoSEQ multiplex PCR. There are tens of thousands of clones in the sample; around four fifths occur only once, and more than 15% lies in the top ten. V and J are TRBV5-6 and TRBJ2-3, with 13 bases lining up with TRBD2. This clonotype was sampled from a man aged 30 to 39 in good health. Material: blood. This CDR3 reads CASSRTSGGETQYF. In DNA form, the CDR3 reads TGTGCCAGCAGCCGGACTAGCGGGGGTGAGACGCAGTATTTT.